A single sample gave rise to the 11 T cell receptor beta chains below, sequenced in a study of kidney transplant recipient with SARS-CoV-2 infection. TCRdb reprocessed the reads with MiXCR, giving one entry per CDR3 protein. The sample records fewer than 250,000 distinct CDR3 sequences, less than 35% being singletons. Here the sequenced sample was a blood sample, taken at baseline and on roughly day 120 from a kidney transplant recipient. These receptors originate from a young adult male patient who had COVID-19 and was a kidney transplant recipient. Part of the T cell pool may stem from the graft donor.

This clonotype was detected many times. As DNA, the CDR3 is TGTGCCAGCAGCGGGTCTTATGAATCTCGAAAGACCTATGGCTACACCTTC. It encodes CASSGSYESRKTYGYTF. The chain recombines TRBV7-6 with TRBJ1-2, with no clear D. The ends were cut back, 5 bases at V and 4 bases at J, with 23 bases in the middle. The CDR3 loop spans 17 amino acids. Germline CDR1 is SGHVS and CDR2 is FNYEAQ.

The chain uses TRBV20-1 and TRBJ2-1; D is possibly TRBD1 or TRBD2 (5 bases each). Germline V gives CDR1 DFQATT, CDR2 SNEGSKA (reference sequence). The CDR3 is made up of 14 amino acids. V dropped 1 base and J dropped 5 bases, with 12 bases sitting between them. As DNA, the CDR3 is TGCAGTGCTAGAGGGGGACGGCAAAACAATGAGCAGTTCTTC. The encoded protein is CSARGGRQNNEQFF.

The CDR3 nucleotides read TGCAGTGCTAGACCTTCTAGCACAGATACGCAGTATTTT. Translated, it gives CSARPSSTDTQYF. The V gene is TRBV20-1, the J gene TRBJ2-3; D unresolved. The CDR3 runs to 13 residues. Trimming shortened V by 2 bases and J by 0 bases, and 6 bases separated the two germline ends. Germline-derived CDR1 and CDR2 are DFQATT and SNEGSKA (reference sequence).

There are many counts of this clonotype. V gene TRBV11-2 combines with J gene TRBJ1-2, with TRBD1 matching over 7 bases. Germline-derived CDR1 and CDR2 are SGHAT and FQNNGV. The CDR3 runs 15 residues. J lost 7 bases, V lost 1 base, and 9 bases had no gene match. CDR3 DNA: TGTGCCAGCAGCTTAGGGACCACAGGGGAAGGTGGCTACACCTTC. Encoded protein: CASSLGTTGEGGYTF.

This clonotype was counted ten times or more. The V call is TRBV9, the J call TRBJ1-6; D is undetermined. V lost 4 bases and J lost 6, with 14 bases in between. This CDR3 comprises 15 residues. The germline CDR1 and CDR2 sequences are SGDLS and YYNGEE. CDR3 sequence: CASSLRARGNSPLHF. CDR3 bases: TGTGCCAGCAGCTTACGGGCCCGGGGTAATTCACCCCTCCACTTT.

In this sample, this clonotype turned up many times. The chain employs TRBV6-9 and TRBJ1-2; D gene uncertain. Per germline, CDR1 MNHGY and CDR2 SVAAGI. The V end lost 3 bases, the J end lost 4 bases, and 21 bases lay between the germline ends. The CDR3 runs to 17 residues. CDR3: CASSYLWPYGKTYGYTF. The CDR3 nucleotides are TGTGCCAGCAGTTACCTTTGGCCTTACGGAAAGACCTATGGCTACACCTTC.

The gene calls are TRBV20-1 and TRBJ1-1; 9 positions match TRBD1. Germline CDR1 and CDR2: DFQATT and SNEGSKA (reference sequence). V lost 5 bases and J lost 2; bases outside the gene matches: 9. This CDR3 has 15 residues. The CDR3 is CSARTGEGVNTEAFF. The CDR3 DNA follows: TGCAGTGCTCGGACAGGGGAGGGGGTAAACACTGAAGCTTTCTTT.

This clonotype was detected ten times or more. CDR3 sequence (DNA): TGTGCCAGCACCTCCAGCGGGTTCTTCTCCTACGAGCAGTACTTC. This sequence encodes CASTSSGFFSYEQYF. This chain uses TRBV27 with TRBJ2-7; tentatively, D is TRBD2 (6 bases). Trimming removed 7 bases from V and 0 bases from J, with 16 bases in between. The CDR3 is 15 amino acids. Germline V CDR1 and CDR2: MNHEY, SMNVEV (reference sequence).

This clonotype occurred a few times. The V call is TRBV5-3, the J call TRBJ1-1; unclear D gene. TRBV5-3 is filed as an ORF, its function uncertain. The length of the CDR3 is 19 residues. The V end was cut by 4 bases, the J end by 0 bases, with 25 bases between. The CDR3 bases are TGTGCCAGAAGCCTTAAGCGACCATTAAAGAACAGAATGAACACTGAAGCTTTCTTT. Translation gives CARSLKRPLKNRMNTEAFF.

There are many counts of this clonotype. This chain links TRBV19 with TRBJ2-7, with D possibly being TRBD2 (5 bases). CDR1 and CDR2 from the germline V gene are LNHDA and SQIVND (reference sequence). V lost 0 bases and J 0 bases, leaving 6 bases between the germline ends. The CDR3 has 14 amino acids. CDR3 protein: CASSIEGSSYEQYF. In DNA, the CDR3 is TGTGCCAGTAGTATAGAAGGGAGCTCCTACGAGCAGTACTTC.

Of note for this clonotype: A much larger clonotype is one base distant, so this may be a read error. V and J are TRBV2 and TRBJ2-2, with no clear D. CDR1 and CDR2 (germline): SNHLY, FYNNEI. The CDR3 covers 11 residues. CDR3 loop: CASREPGELFF. CDR3 nucleotide sequence: TGTGCCAGCCGTGAACCCGGGGAGCTGTTTTTT.